Below, one TCR beta chain is given with its context. Its antigen is currently unknown. This entry is derived from a study of T cell responses to AZD1222 COVID-19 vaccine. The wider study: Second-dose timings of about 4 or about 12 weeks were pooled.

Study-level points and caveats: After the peak T cell response, and only then, were repertoires sampled. A reported finding is that nearly half of spike-specific TCRs target unmutated variant regions.

Method: immunoSEQ multiplex PCR; TCRdb's copy keeps in-frame clones and lacks some. The table lists more than 100,000 clones, approximately 88% of them singletons. This CDR3 has 13 residues. V gave up 10 bases and J gave up 2 bases; unmatched junction bases: 2. Germline-derived CDR1 and CDR2 are ENHRY and SYGVKD. The TCR originated in an adult in good health. The sample was peripheral blood, taken on day 0 of AZD1222 vaccination. The chain is built from TRBV10-3 and TRBJ2-5, with TRBD2 matching over 12 bases. The CDR3 DNA reads TGTGCCACGACTAGCGGGGGACAAGAGACCCAGTACTTC. It encodes CATTSGGQETQYF.